This TCR beta chain came from a study of CD8 T cells in Susac syndrome. Notes on this clonotype: The target antigen is unknown.

From blood CD8+ and CD4+ T cells, the TCR beta chain was sequenced. Per the germline V gene, CDR1 is SEHNR and CDR2 is FQNEAQ (reference sequence). The CDR3 runs 13 residues. The germline V and J ends were trimmed by 5 bases and 3 bases, with 11 bases remaining between them. When the RNA was reverse transcribed, random hexamers were used with an input of roughly 0.45 to 1 ug. The TCR beta CDR3 was amplified by immunoSEQ multiplex PCR across 54 Vbeta, 13 Jbeta. TCRdb processed the immunoSEQ multiplex PCR reads anew with MiXCR; each CDR3 protein has one entry. There are about 430,000 distinct CDR3 sequences in the sample; 75% to 90% occur only once, and approximately 0.11% lies in the top ten. General study points: The TCR sequencing and HLA analysis in the study involved a relatively small number of individuals, as the study acknowledged.

The sample consisted of CD8+ T cells from PBMCs. This clonotype was obtained from a human donor with multiple sclerosis. The V gene is TRBV7-9, the J gene TRBJ2-7; perhaps TRBD1 as D (5 bases). This CDR3 is CASSAQGDYEQYF. The CDR3 region has the DNA TGTGCCAGCAGCGCTCAAGGGGACTACGAGCAGTACTTC.